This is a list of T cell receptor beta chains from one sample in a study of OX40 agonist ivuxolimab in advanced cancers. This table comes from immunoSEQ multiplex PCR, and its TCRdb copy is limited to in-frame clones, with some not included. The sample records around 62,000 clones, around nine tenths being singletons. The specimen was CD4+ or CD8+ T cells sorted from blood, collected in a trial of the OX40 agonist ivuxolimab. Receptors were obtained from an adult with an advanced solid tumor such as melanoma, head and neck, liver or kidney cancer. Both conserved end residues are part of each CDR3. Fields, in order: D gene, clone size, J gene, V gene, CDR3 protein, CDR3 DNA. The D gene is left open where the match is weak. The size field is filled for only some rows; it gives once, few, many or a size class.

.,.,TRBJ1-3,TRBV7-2,CASRSMGNTIYF,TGTGCCAGCAGAAGCATGGGAAACACCATATATTTT
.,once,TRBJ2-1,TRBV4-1,CASSRGEEQFF,TGCGCCAGCAGCCGCGGGGAAGAGCAGTTCTTC
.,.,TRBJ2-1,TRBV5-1,CASSLEAASSYNEQFF,TGCGCCAGCAGCTTGGAGGCGGCCAGCTCCTACAATGAGCAGTTCTTC
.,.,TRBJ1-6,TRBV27,CASSLSAYNSPLHF,TGTGCCAGCAGTTTATCGGCGTATAATTCACCCCTCCACTTT
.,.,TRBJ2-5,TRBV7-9,CASSWTAIEETQYF,TGTGCCAGCAGCTGGACGGCCATCGAAGAGACCCAGTACTTC
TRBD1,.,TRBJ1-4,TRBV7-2,CASSQGEAGRGLFF,TGTGCCAGCAGCCAGGGGGAGGCCGGTCGGGGACTGTTTTTT
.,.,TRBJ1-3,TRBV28,CASSPTIISGNTIYF,TGTGCCAGCAGCCCCACGATTATCTCTGGAAACACCATATATTTT
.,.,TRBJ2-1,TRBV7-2,CASSLEGSEDNEQFF,TGTGCCAGCAGCTTAGAGGGTAGCGAGGACAATGAGCAGTTCTTC
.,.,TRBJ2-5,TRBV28,CASSPHRETQYF,TGTGCCAGCAGTCCCCACAGGGAGACCCAGTACTTC
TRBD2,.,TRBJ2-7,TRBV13,CASSSRTSGRWFNEQYF,TGTGCCAGCAGCTCCCGGACTAGCGGGAGGTGGTTCAACGAGCAGTACTTC
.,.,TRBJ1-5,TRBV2,CASSHRGIGNQPQHF,TGTGCCAGCAGCCATAGGGGCATTGGCAATCAGCCCCAGCATTTT
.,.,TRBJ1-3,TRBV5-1,CASSPWDVRNTIYF,TGCGCCAGCAGCCCCTGGGACGTCAGAAACACCATATATTTT
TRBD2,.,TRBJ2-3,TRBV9,CASSYPRGLAGGPGTDTQYF,TGTGCCAGCAGCTACCCACGTGGACTAGCGGGAGGGCCGGGCACAGATACGCAGTATTTT
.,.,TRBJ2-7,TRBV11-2,CASSFAGREQYF,TGTGCCAGCAGCTTTGCCGGTCGAGAGCAGTACTTC
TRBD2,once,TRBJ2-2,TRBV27,CASSWGTSGNTGELFF,TGTGCCAGCAGTTGGGGGACTAGCGGGAACACCGGGGAGCTGTTTTTT
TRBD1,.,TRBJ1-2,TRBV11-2,CASSLLRGTGTYTF,TGTGCCAGCAGCCTACTAAGGGGGACAGGGACCTACACCTTC
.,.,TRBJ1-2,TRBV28,CASSIARYGYTF,TGTGCCAGCAGTATCGCGAGGTATGGCTACACCTTC
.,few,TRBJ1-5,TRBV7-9,CASGQGDLISNQPQHF,TGTGCCAGCGGCCAGGGAGACTTAATTAGCAATCAGCCCCAGCATTTT
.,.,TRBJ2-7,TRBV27,CASSFTFTNDEQYF,TGTGCCAGCAGTTTCACTTTTACCAACGACGAGCAGTACTTC
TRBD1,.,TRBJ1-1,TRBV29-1,CSVGTVLNTEAFF,TGCAGCGTCGGGACAGTCCTGAACACTGAAGCTTTCTTT
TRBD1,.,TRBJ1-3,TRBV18,CASSPMDRARGDTIYF,TGTGCCAGCTCACCGATGGACAGGGCCAGAGGGGACACCATATATTTT
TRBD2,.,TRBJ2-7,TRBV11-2,CASSLDSGRPHSYEQYF,TGTGCCAGCAGCTTAGACAGCGGGAGGCCCCACTCCTACGAGCAGTACTTC
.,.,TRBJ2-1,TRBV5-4,CASSTRGEQFF,TGTGCCAGCAGCACGAGGGGTGAGCAGTTCTTC
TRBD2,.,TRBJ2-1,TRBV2,CASTDQLAALNEQFF,TGTGCCAGCACCGACCAACTAGCGGCCCTCAATGAGCAGTTCTTC